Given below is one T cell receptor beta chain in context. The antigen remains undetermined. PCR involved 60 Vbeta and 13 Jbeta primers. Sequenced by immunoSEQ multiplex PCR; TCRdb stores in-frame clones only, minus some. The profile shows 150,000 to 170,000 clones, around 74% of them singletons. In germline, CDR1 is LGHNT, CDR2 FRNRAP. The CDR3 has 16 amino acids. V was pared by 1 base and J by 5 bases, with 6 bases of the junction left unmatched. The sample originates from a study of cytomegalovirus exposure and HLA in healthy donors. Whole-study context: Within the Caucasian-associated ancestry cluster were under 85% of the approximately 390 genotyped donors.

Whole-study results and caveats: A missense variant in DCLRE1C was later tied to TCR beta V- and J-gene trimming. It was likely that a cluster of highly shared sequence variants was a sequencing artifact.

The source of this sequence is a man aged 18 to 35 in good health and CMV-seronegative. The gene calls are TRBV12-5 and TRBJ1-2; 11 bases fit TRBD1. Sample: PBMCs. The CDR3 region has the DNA TGTGCTAGTGGTTTGGAAAGGGGACAGGGGGAATATGGCTACACCTTC. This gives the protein CASGLERGQGEYGYTF. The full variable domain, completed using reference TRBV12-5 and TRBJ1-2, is DARVTQTPRHKVTEMGQEVTMRCQPILGHNTVFWYRQTMMQGLELLAYFRNRAPLDDSGMPKDRFSAEMPDATLATLKIQPSEPRDSAVYFCASGLERGQGEYGYTFGSGTRLTVV.